Presented here are 16 T cell receptor beta chains from one specimen sequenced in a study of blood T cell repertoires in COVID-19. Clones were read by immunoSEQ multiplex PCR, and TCRdb kept only the in-frame ones, dropping some. Here the sample spans 150,000 to 200,000 clones, roughly 83% being singletons. The sequenced material came from PBMCs or T cells enriched from blood (not recorded which). These TCRs come from a woman aged 25 to 39 who had recovered from COVID-19.

In this sample, this clone turned up once. This chain connects TRBV5-8 to TRBJ2-7, with 7 bases matching TRBD1. Germline V gene lookup returns CDR1 SGHTS and CDR2 YDEGEE. This CDR3 has 16 amino acids. V gave up 0 bases and J gave up 2 bases; unmatched junction bases: 8. CDR3 nucleotides: TGTGCCAGCAGCTTGGCCTACCTTGACAGGGCCTACGAGCAGTACTTC. Residues: CASSLAYLDRAYEQYF.

This chain connects TRBV6-1 to TRBJ1-5; 11 bases agree with TRBD1. Trimming took 3 bases from V and 2 from J; bases not matched to a gene: 9. CDR3 size: 18 residues. CDR1 MNHNS and CDR2 SASEGT come from the germline V gene. CDR3 coding DNA: TGTGCCAGCAGTGATTGGACAGGGGGCGCCGGTGGCAATCAGCCCCAGCATTTT. It yields the protein CASSDWTGGAGGNQPQHF.

V and J are TRBV6-5 and TRBJ2-3; possibly TRBD1 for D (5 bases). The CDR3 has 14 residues. Germline V gives CDR1 MNHEY, CDR2 SVGAGI. Trimming stripped 10 bases from V and 0 bases from J, with 14 bases between. The CDR3 nucleotides are TGTGCCACTACCCAGGGTGTAAGCACAGATACGCAGTATTTT. Encoded protein: CATTQGVSTDTQYF.

The V call is TRBV10-3, the J call TRBJ2-3; 9 bases line up with TRBD2. V trimming: 4 bases; J trimming: 6 bases; junction bases outside the gene matches: 11. The CDR3 is made up of 16 amino acids. CDR1 and CDR2 (germline): ENHRY, SYGVKD. In DNA, the CDR3 is TGTGCCATCAGTGGGATAGGGCGGGAGGGCCCCGATACGCAGTATTTT. Its protein product is CAISGIGREGPDTQYF.

This clone was observed at least ten times. The J gene is TRBJ2-7, the V gene TRBV5-4; TRBD1 matches at 7 bases. J was trimmed by 3 bases and V by 4 bases; bases with no gene match: 10. The CDR3 spans 15 residues. Germline CDR1 is SGHNT and CDR2 is YYREEE (reference sequence). Written as DNA, the CDR3 is TGTGCCAGCAGCCACGGACAGGCGCAATACTACGAGCAGTACTTC. Translated: CASSHGQAQYYEQYF. Full variable domain (missing parts from reference TRBV5-4 and TRBJ2-7): ETGVTQSPTHLIKTRGQQVTLRCSSQSGHNTVSWYQQALGQGPQFIFQYYREEENGRGNFPPRFSGLQFPNYSSELNVNALELDDSALYLCASSHGQAQYYEQYFGPGTRLTVT.

The rearrangement links TRBV5-4 to TRBJ2-3, with 7 bases identical to TRBD2. CDR1 is SGHNT and CDR2 is YYREEE in the germline V gene (reference sequence). CDR3 length equals 14 residues. After removal of 0 bases from V and 6 bases from J, the junction contained 4 bases not matched to a gene. The CDR3 coding sequence is TGTGCCAGCAGCTTGGGCGGGAGAGGTGATACGCAGTATTTT. This codes for CASSLGGRGDTQYF.

V usage is TRBV6-5 and J usage is TRBJ2-1; TRBD2 agrees at 8 bases. V lost 2 bases and J lost 8; bases outside the gene matches: 11. The germline gives CDR1 MNHEY, CDR2 SVGAGI. The CDR3 totals 16 residues. CDR3 amino acids: CASSYTITGGEDEQFF. CDR3 in DNA: TGTGCCAGCAGTTACACAATCACGGGAGGGGAGGATGAGCAGTTCTTC.

V gene TRBV7-2 combines with J gene TRBJ1-6, with a weak D call TRBD1 (5 bases). The CDR3 totals 16 residues. V shed 3 bases and J shed 0 bases, with 9 bases lying between them. From germline, CDR1 is SGHTA and CDR2 FQGNSA. In DNA form, the CDR3 reads TGTGCCAGCAGCTTCCTTGACAGCTCCTATAATTCACCCCTCCACTTT. Residues: CASSFLDSSYNSPLHF.

In DNA form, the CDR3 reads TGTGCCAGCAGTTTATGGGGGACAGGGGGGTCCGGGGAGCTGTTTTTT. Translating it yields CASSLWGTGGSGELFF. This sequence joins TRBV27 and TRBJ2-2; 11 bases fit TRBD1. Germline lookup yields CDR1 MNHEY and CDR2 SMNVEV (reference sequence). The CDR3 consists of 16 residues. V lost 1 base, J lost 6 bases, and 4 bases stayed unmatched.

The V call is TRBV7-2, the J call TRBJ1-2; 9 bases align to TRBD1. The CDR3 has 17 amino acids. With V trimmed by 1 base and J by 2 bases, 8 bases remained unmatched. Germline V gene lookup returns CDR1 SGHTA and CDR2 FQGNSA. The CDR3 reads CASSLVPGQGTNYGYTF. The CDR3 nucleotides read TGTGCCAGCAGCTTAGTACCCGGACAGGGGACCAACTATGGCTACACCTTC.

A remark on this clone: At one end the junction does not follow the germline gene, possibly because of a read error. V gene TRBV7-9 combines with J gene TRBJ1-2, with 7 bases lining up with TRBD1. The CDR3 length is 15 residues. Looked up from germline, CDR1 is SEHNR and CDR2 is FQNEAQ (reference sequence). The chain's CDR3 is CASSLELGDRRLWAF. The CDR3 DNA reads as TGTGCCAGCAGCTTAGAATTGGGGGACAGACGTTTGTGGGCCTTC. The entire variable domain, with the rest obtained from reference TRBV7-9 and TRBJ1-2, is as follows: DTGVSQNPRHKITKRGQNVTFRCDPISEHNRLYWYRQTLGQGPEFLTYFQNEAQLEKSRLLSDRFSAERPKGSFSTLEIQRTEQGDSAMYLCASSLELGDRRLWAFGSGTRLTVV.

A remark on this clone: The junction shows a germline mismatch at one end, possibly a read error. The rearrangement links TRBV20-1 to TRBJ1-5; D might be TRBD1 (5 bases). This CDR3 comprises 11 residues. Per germline, CDR1 DFQATT and CDR2 SNEGSKA (reference sequence). The chain's CDR3 is CGAGNDQPQHF. The CDR3 nucleotides are TGTGGGGCGGGGAATGATCAGCCCCAGCATTTT.

The chain is built from TRBV28 and TRBJ2-3, with 11 nucleotides matching TRBD2. The V segment lost 3 bases and the J segment 1 base; nucleotides outside the gene matches: 12. Germline V gives CDR1 MDHEN, CDR2 SYDVKM. The CDR3 is 19 amino acids. The CDR3 bases are TGTGCCAGCAGTTTCGGGACACTAGCGGGAGAGAGTCGCACAGATACGCAGTATTTT. It codes for CASSFGTLAGESRTDTQYF.

The chain carries TRBV25-1 and TRBJ2-2; 9 nucleotides align to TRBD1. Unmatched junction bases numbered 8, after V lost 8 bases and J lost 4 bases. This CDR3 comprises 15 residues. Germline V gives CDR1 MGHDK, CDR2 SYGVNS. The chain's CDR3 is CASLSDRGSTGELFF. The CDR3 region has the DNA TGTGCCAGCCTCTCTGACAGGGGGAGCACCGGGGAGCTGTTTTTT.

This chain joins TRBV14 and TRBJ2-2; D ambiguous. From germline, CDR1 is SGHDN and CDR2 FVKESK. This CDR3 has 13 amino acids. V dropped 1 base and J dropped 6 bases, with 6 bases sitting between them. The CDR3 is CASSQAEAGELFF. The DNA of the CDR3 is TGTGCCAGCAGCCAAGCCGAGGCCGGGGAGCTGTTTTTT.

The genes are TRBV9 and TRBJ1-1; 7 bases line up with TRBD1. The CDR3 sequence is 13 residues long. Trimming at V came to 0 bases and at J to 9 bases, leaving 5 bases not matched to a gene. In germline, CDR1 is SGDLS, CDR2 YYNGEE. The CDR3 DNA reads as TGTGCCAGCAGCGTAGGGGGTAGGGGGCAAGCTTTCTTT. This translates into CASSVGGRGQAFF.